The entry below gives a single TCR beta chain sequence along with its context. This clonotype was recorded at least ten times. Its antigen is still unknown. Base-call qualities are not available, and no considerably larger clone is one nucleotide away. CDR3 length: 17 amino acids, cysteine to phenylalanine. Of the read, only the CDR3 DNA is kept; its 51 bases are in frame from base 1. CDR1 SEHNR and CDR2 FQNEAQ are derived from the germline V gene (reference sequence). Trimming removed 4 bases from V and 0 bases from J, leaving 15 bases between the germline ends. This entry belongs to a study of molecular identifiers for immune sequencing clone quantification (dated by TCRdb to the late 2010s). Regarding the research as a whole: For a replicate experiment, RNA from approximately 20,000 or 100,000 naive CD8 T cells was divided into five aliquots, of which four were sequenced. CD8 T cells were used in a methods study to benchmark molecular-identifier clustering-based TCR repertoire sequencing (MIDCIRS) and TCR RNA copy counting. Beyond this particular receptor, the publication reports: Modeling indicated approximately 3.2 TCR RNA copies recovered per cell, compared with about 9.4 by digital PCR, which implies a capture efficiency of around 29%. A single cell's worth of spiked-in Jurkat TCR RNA was reported detectable even among one million naive CD8 T cells. In CMV-specific effector cells, clones with more than 20 RNA copies contained over 98% of molecules, whereas in naive cells such clones contained under 1% of molecules. When barcode sub-clustering was left out, chimeric consensus sequences inflated TCR diversity, with chimeras reaching as high as 47%. Highly expanded clone sizes could be underestimated if identical TCR molecules share a barcode. The naive libraries included spiked-in Jurkat TCR RNA (about ten copies' worth), and this Jurkat TCR RNA is not part of the donor repertoire.

The library came from PCR. Sequencing was carried out with an Illumina HiSeq 4000. Bulk TCR libraries were prepared as previously described, using TCR primers listed in Table S5. The Qiagen AllPrep DNA/RNA kit was used to purify total RNA. Before analysis, reads from multiple sequencing runs of the same library were pooled. Per the authors' processing: Reads were retained only if the reads had an exact TCR constant sequence, and the retained reads were trimmed to 150 nt and grouped according to their 12-nt molecular barcodes. Reads in each barcode group were sub-clustered using a 15% Levenshtein threshold, and a quality-weighted consensus sequence was built for each RNA molecule. Non-functional sequences were filtered out, along with any lower-count sequence sitting one edit away from another sequence. Based on fitting two negative binomial distributions, any barcode sub-cluster with under 20% of the maximum read count was discarded. The public reads were reprocessed in TCRdb via fastp at Q25 and MiXCR, keeping in-frame beta chains. For every CDR3 protein sequence, its rows merge into one entry that carries the most common genes and DNA. The V and J calls and clone size are TCRdb's, not the authors'. The sample records 60,000 to 70,000 distinct CDR3 sequences, 15% to 20% of which are singletons. The top ten hold 1.4% of the sample.

Naive CD8 T cell libraries were made from around 20,000 to 1,000,000 sorted cells using 10%, 30% or 50% of purified RNA. Naive CD8 T cells were FACS-sorted as CD8+CD4-CCR7+CD45RA+ on a BD FACSAria II into RLT Plus buffer. Detection sensitivity was tested by spiking Jurkat RNA equal to some 10 TCR copies' worth into samples containing roughly 17,000-1,100,000 naive CD8 T cells. CD8 T cells were enriched using RosetteSep CD8+ T Cell Enrichment Cocktail and Ficoll-Paque, and the enriched cells then underwent ACK red cell lysis. The TCR was taken from a human donor in good health. Some libraries in this study had Jurkat cell RNA spiked in. The sequence links TRBV7-9 to TRBJ2-2; TRBD2 could be the D gene, as 5 bases match. Sequenced: naive CD8+ T cells from blood, with Jurkat cell RNA spiked in. Read against the paper, the sample's cell subset or site label means: FACS-sorted CD8+CD4-CCR7+CD45RA+ naive T cells. The DNA sequence reads TGTGCCAGCAGCTCCCCGACGGGGAAACCGAACACCGGGGAGCTGTTTTTT. Its product reads: CASSSPTGKPNTGELFF. Outside the CDR3, residues come from the reference TRBV7-9 and TRBJ2-2 proteins, so the full variable domain is: DTGVSQNPRHKITKRGQNVTFRCDPISEHNRLYWYRQTLGQGPEFLTYFQNEAQLEKSRLLSDRFSAERPKGSFSTLEIQRTEQGDSAMYLCASSSPTGKPNTGELFFGEGSRLTVL.